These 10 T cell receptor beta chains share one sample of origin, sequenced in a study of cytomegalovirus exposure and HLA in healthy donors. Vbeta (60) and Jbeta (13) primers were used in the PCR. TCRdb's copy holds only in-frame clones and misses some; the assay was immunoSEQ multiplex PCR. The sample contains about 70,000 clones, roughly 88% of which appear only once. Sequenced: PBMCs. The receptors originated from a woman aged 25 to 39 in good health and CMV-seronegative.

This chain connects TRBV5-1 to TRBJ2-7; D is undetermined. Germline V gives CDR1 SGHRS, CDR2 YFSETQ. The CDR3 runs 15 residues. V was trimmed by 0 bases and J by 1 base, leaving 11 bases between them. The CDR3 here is CASSLEDSTSYEQYF. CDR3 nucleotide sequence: TGCGCCAGCAGCTTGGAAGATTCGACATCCTACGAGCAGTACTTC.

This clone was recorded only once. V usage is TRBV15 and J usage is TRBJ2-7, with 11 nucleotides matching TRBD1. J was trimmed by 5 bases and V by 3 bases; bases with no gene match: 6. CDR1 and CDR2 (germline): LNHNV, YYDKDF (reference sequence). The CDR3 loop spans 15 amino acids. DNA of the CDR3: TGTGCCACCAGCAGGGGGACAGGGGGAAAGGACGAGCAGTACTTC. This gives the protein CATSRGTGGKDEQYF.

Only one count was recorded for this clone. The CDR3, as DNA: TGCGCCAGCAGCTTAGCCCTCGCCACTGAAGCTTTCTTT. Protein: CASSLALATEAFF. The V gene is TRBV5-1, the J gene TRBJ1-1, with no clear D. Germline assignment: CDR1 SGHRS and CDR2 YFSETQ. Trimming removed 2 bases at V and 4 bases at J, with 9 bases between. This CDR3 has 13 amino acids.

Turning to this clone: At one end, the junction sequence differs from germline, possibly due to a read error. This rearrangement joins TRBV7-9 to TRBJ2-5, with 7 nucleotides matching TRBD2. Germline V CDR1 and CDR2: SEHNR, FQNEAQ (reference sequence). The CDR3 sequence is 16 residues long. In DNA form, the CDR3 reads TGTTCCAGCAGCTTAGGTGGGAGGGAGAGGGAAGAGACCCAGTACTTC. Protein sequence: CSSSLGGREREETQYF.

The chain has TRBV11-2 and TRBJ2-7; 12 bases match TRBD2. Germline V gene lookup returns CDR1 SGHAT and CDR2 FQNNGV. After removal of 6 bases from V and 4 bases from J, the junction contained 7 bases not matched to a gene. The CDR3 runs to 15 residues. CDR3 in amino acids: CASSAPTSGSYEQYF. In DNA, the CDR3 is TGTGCCAGCAGTGCCCCGACTAGCGGGAGTTACGAGCAGTACTTC.

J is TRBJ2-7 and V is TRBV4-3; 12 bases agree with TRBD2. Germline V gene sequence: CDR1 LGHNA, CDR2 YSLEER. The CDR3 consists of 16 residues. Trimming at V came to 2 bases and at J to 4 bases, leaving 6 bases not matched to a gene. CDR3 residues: CASSQTTSGSGYEQYF. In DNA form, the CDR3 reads TGCGCCAGCAGCCAAACGACTAGCGGGAGTGGATACGAGCAGTACTTC.

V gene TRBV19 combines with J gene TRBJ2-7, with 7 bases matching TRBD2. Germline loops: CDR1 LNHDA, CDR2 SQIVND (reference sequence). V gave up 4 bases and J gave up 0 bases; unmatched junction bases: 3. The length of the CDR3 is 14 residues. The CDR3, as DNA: TGTGCCAGTAGTACCCAGCGGGACTCCTACGAGCAGTACTTC. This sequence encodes CASSTQRDSYEQYF.

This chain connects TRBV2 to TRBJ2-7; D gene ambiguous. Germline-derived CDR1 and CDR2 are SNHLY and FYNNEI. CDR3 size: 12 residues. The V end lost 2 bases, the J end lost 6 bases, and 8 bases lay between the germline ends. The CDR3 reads CASSERVSEQYF. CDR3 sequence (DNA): TGTGCCAGCAGTGAAAGAGTTTCCGAGCAGTACTTC. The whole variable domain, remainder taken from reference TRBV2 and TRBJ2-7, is EPEVTQTPSHQVTQMGQEVILRCVPISNHLYFYWYRQILGQKVEFLVSFYNNEISEKSEIFDDQFSVERPDGSNFTLKIRSTKLEDSAMYFCASSERVSEQYFGPGTRLTVT.

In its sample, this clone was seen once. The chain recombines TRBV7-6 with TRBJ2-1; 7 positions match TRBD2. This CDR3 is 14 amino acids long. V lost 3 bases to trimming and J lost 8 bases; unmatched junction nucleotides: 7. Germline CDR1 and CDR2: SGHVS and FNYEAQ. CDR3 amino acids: CASSFGGSNDEQFF. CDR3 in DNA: TGTGCCAGCAGCTTCGGCGGGAGTAACGATGAGCAGTTCTTC.

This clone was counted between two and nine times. The CDR3 DNA reads as TGTGCCAGCAGCATAGACAGGGTGGCTGAAGCTTTCTTT. This sequence encodes CASSIDRVAEAFF. The J gene is TRBJ1-1, the V gene TRBV7-9; TRBD1 matches at 7 bases. V was clipped by 5 bases and J by 6 bases; unmatched bases: 6. Per germline, CDR1 SEHNR and CDR2 FQNEAQ (reference sequence). The CDR3 length is 13 residues.